The present T cell receptor (beta chain) was sequenced within a study of blood T cell repertoires in COVID-19. Study in general: Samples representing acute and convalescent COVID-19 were sourced from the United States, Italy and Spain.

Produced via immunoSEQ multiplex PCR; TCRdb's table is partial and in-frame only. The sample has over 300,000 clones; approximately 85% are singletons. V was trimmed by 0 bases and J by 8 bases, leaving 7 bases between them. This CDR3 comprises 12 residues. CDR1 is SEHNR and CDR2 is FQNEAQ in the germline V gene (reference sequence). The chain couples TRBV7-9 to TRBJ1-2; D might be TRBD1 (5 bases). The receptor comes from a human donor in a cohort sampled during active COVID-19. The sample taken for sequencing was peripheral blood. The CDR3 here is CASSLAGVGYTF. CDR3 DNA: TGTGCCAGCAGCTTAGCAGGGGTCGGCTACACCTTC. The variable domain in full, with the rest retrieved from reference TRBV7-9 and TRBJ1-2, is DTGVSQNPRHKITKRGQNVTFRCDPISEHNRLYWYRQTLGQGPEFLTYFQNEAQLEKSRLLSDRFSAERPKGSFSTLEIQRTEQGDSAMYLCASSLAGVGYTFGSGTRLTVV.